This T cell receptor (beta chain) was recorded in a study of cytomegalovirus exposure and HLA in healthy donors (dated by TCRdb to about 2017). For the wider study: An earlier analysis of approximately 590 of the donors reported approximately 270 Gb of sequence data and some 100 million unique TCR beta sequences from roughly 180 million T cells. In an earlier analysis of roughly 580 of the donors, high-throughput TCR beta sequencing was used to judge whether each TCR beta V gene segment behaved as functional or pseudogenic. The study used immunosequencing to profile the T cell repertoires of around 600 subjects and linked those repertoires to cytomegalovirus serostatus. The genetic ancestry cluster associated with self-reported Caucasian donors included 81% of the 350 to 500 genotyped donors. The study combined high-throughput TCR immunosequencing, statistical association of individual TCRs with disease status, and machine learning to predict cytomegalovirus infection status. Donor age, sex, ethnicity and CMV serostatus were compiled together with the repertoire data. Among under 450 genotyped donors of the cohort, an average of around 240,000 unique TCR beta nucleotide sequences were sequenced per donor, around 20% of them non-productive. A later analysis re-examined previously published TCR beta repertoires from over 500 donors and added high-resolution HLA genotyping to investigate patterns of TCR occurrence. All discovery cohort repertoires had been generated on a single sequencing platform. An early release that covered 640 HLA-typed donors contained approximately 300 gigabases of sequencing data and around 85 million unique TCR sequences. The aim of the study was to test whether cataloging public T cell receptors could identify signatures of past pathogen exposure. The later analysis used no new phenotypic data to find candidate immune exposures, relying instead on TCR beta sequences and their occurrence across donors. Both class I and class II loci were covered by HLA typing, at four-digit resolution. Four to six DR-DQ haplotypes were handled as single units for association and clustering, since linkage in the cohort was strong. The number of typed donors differed by locus: about 620-640 for A, B, C, DRB1 and DQB1; 522 for DQA1; 606 for DPA1; and 450 to 480 for DPB1. In a later genetic analysis, genome-wide SNP genotypes for about 55% of the roughly 700 donors were used, and that subset was treated as a discovery cohort. A separate validation cohort of 100 to 150 different subjects was used in addition to the approximately 670-subject first cohort. Results and caveats for the whole study, not just this receptor: The classifier was reported to diagnose cytomegalovirus status with high specificity and sensitivity in both the original cohort and the validation cohort. Only TCR beta chains were sequenced in this cohort, and the absence of alpha or paired-chain data limited detectable features. Correlated functional status among segregating V segments might reflect linkage disequilibrium, but an unknown experimental factor could not be ruled out. The presence/absence analyses assumed that sequencing depth was roughly uniform across donors, and that assumption may not be true. Most TCR sequences were seen in very few donors, while some public TCRs were found in many individuals. Three of the identified cytomegalovirus-associated TCR beta chains were confirmed in vitro to be specific for cytomegalovirus antigens. In the study, some 180 TCR beta chains were listed as associated with cytomegalovirus. A later analysis found that most CMV-associated TCR beta chains appeared HLA-restricted, with HLA associations seemingly driven largely by CMV exposure. A cluster of highly shared sequence variants was judged likely to represent a technical artifact of the sequencing pipeline. A further reported finding was that TCR beta sequences accurately predicted the HLA-A and HLA-B alleles for most subjects in the first cohort. The only immune exposure information available for the cohort was CMV serostatus. Compared with equally common non-associated chains, HLA-associated TCR beta chains in a later analysis were more clonally expanded and had lower generation probabilities. Specific HLA alleles were associated with 16,951 TCR beta sequences at a false discovery rate of 0.05 in a later analysis. In a later analysis, the rate of TCR association differed among HLA loci, with DRB1 alleles having the most associated TCRs and HLA-C alleles having the fewest. The authors suggested that the approach could potentially be generalized to other disease states and immunological phenotypes. Because counts were too low, more than 15 rarely observed V segments, including chromosome 9 orphons, were left out of the earlier analysis of 587 of the donors. V-gene and J-gene trimming of TCR beta chains was associated with a missense DCLRE1C variant in a later genetic analysis, and the association was replicated in an independent cohort. When HLA alleles, especially DR and DQ, strongly co-occurred, attributing TCR associations to individual alleles was difficult. According to a later analysis, parvovirus B19, influenza, CMV and Epstein-Barr virus appeared linked to several top co-occurrence clusters. Because HLA typing was missing for some donors at each locus, association tests included only the typed subset. In an earlier analysis of some 500 of the donors, most TCR beta V segments appeared in productive rearrangements about 90% or about 30% of the time, broadly matching IMGT annotations. The 87-base-pair reads could not distinguish some IMGT-functional V segments, including TRBV6-2 and TRBV6-3, so those segments were excluded. A later genetic analysis reported fewer N-insertions in productive TCRs among donors in an Asian-associated ancestry cluster than the roughly 700-donor mean.

Library creation used the immunoSEQ multiplex PCR assay. For the multiplex PCR, a mixture combining 60 forward primers for TCR Vbeta segments and 13 reverse primers for TCR Jbeta segments was used. Amplification of the CDR3 region of rearranged TCR beta genes was performed with a multiplex PCR assay on genomic DNA. Amplified TCR beta libraries were sequenced as 87-base-pair reads on the Illumina HiSeq System. In the source study's methods: A later analysis counted some 80 million unique TCR beta chains across the 500 to 850 repertoires, and 9.5 million to 11 million of these chains were shared by at least two donors. To remove PCR and sequencing errors, raw reads were error-corrected and collapsed into unique sequences using a nearest-neighbor algorithm that merged closely related sequences. CDR3 sequences were aligned to IMGT reference sequences to assign V, D and J gene segments. For a sequence to be retained, a match of at least six nucleotides was required to both a V gene segment and a J gene segment. A rearrangement counted as productive if the CDR3 had no stop codons and remained in frame with V and J, and every other rearrangement counted as non-productive. Following IMGT convention, CDR3 was defined as the stretch from the second conserved V-encoded cysteine up to the conserved J-encoded phenylalanine. Sequences without an unambiguous match to a single V gene segment were excluded from the earlier analysis of a few hundred of the donors. In an earlier analysis of a few hundred of the donors, V segments were called functional above 56.7% productive rearrangements and were called segregating when the between-donor standard deviation exceeded 5%. To diagnose cytomegalovirus status from the catalog of TCR beta chain sequences, a statistical classification framework was built. In a later analysis, TCR nucleotide sequences were compared against IMGT/GENE-DB human TR gene sequences so that V and J genes could be assigned. Using the TCRdist pipeline, a later analysis assigned CDR3 sequences along with most-parsimonious VDJ recombination scenarios. In a later analysis, each TCR beta chain was defined by its CDR3 amino acid sequence together with its V-gene family, and reads without a unique V-gene family were excluded. In a later analysis, around 650 highly shared, low-generation-probability nucleotide sequences were removed to address suspected cross-contamination and a sequencing artifact. For each public chain, a later analysis derived a clonal expansion index from normalized ranks of inferred template counts within each repertoire. In a later analysis, generation probabilities were computed with a VDJ recombination model fitted to out-of-frame rearrangements, and the resulting probabilities were checked against IGoR. A later analysis scored TCR-TCR, TCR-HLA and TCR-CMV co-occurrence with hypergeometric tests, applying a repertoire-size bias correction to TCR pairs. To estimate false discovery rates, a later analysis permuted the HLA or CMV assignments 20 times. A later analysis grouped co-occurring TCRs with DBSCAN, adding TCRdist sequence similarity when clustering within HLA-allele-positive subsets. Repertoires with fewer than 30,000 or more than 120,000 public chains, plus five repertoires with anomalous nucleotide sharing, were excluded from co-occurrence clustering. The table was pulled from immuneACCESS by TCRdb, which kept in-frame rearrangements only. Such tables lose some clones; where checked, under half of the loss comes from unresolved V genes, and the rest has no known cause. D and trimming were read from the DNA, whereas the V and J calls and clone size are those reported in that table. The table for this sample lists 100,000 to 140,000 clones; around three quarters of them were counted only once. The top ten clonotypes cover 7.8% of the sample.

This clone was detected only once. It lacks a known antigen. Nothing much larger sits one base from this clone, and base qualities are not available. In total, 600 or so healthy bone marrow donors made up the cohort. At the time of sampling, all cohort members were nominally healthy, though unrecorded immune exposures were likely present. The donor tested CMV seronegative, placing the donor among the 300 to 450 seronegative members of the cohort. A peripheral blood sample was collected from each donor, and TCR beta sequencing was performed on peripheral blood mononuclear cells. Genomic DNA was extracted from the blood cell samples with the Qiagen DNeasy Blood Extraction Kit. Spanning cysteine to phenylalanine, the CDR3 consists of 16 amino acids. The entry retains the CDR3 DNA only, 48 bases that are in frame from base 1. A distance of 18 bases separates the germline ends of V and J, which lose 0 bases and 7 bases respectively. CDR1 and CDR2 were assigned from the germline V gene (reference sequence) as MNHEY and SMNVEV.

The receptor comes from a man aged 25-45 years in good health and CMV-seronegative. Source material: PBMCs. Recombination joined TRBV27 with TRBJ1-2; the D gene assignment is ambiguous. The CDR3: CASSLSFLAGLSGYTF. The DNA reads TGTGCCAGCAGTTTATCGTTTTTAGCGGGGTTGAGTGGCTACACCTTC.